Listed here are 12 T cell receptor beta chains from one sample, sequenced in a study of cytomegalovirus exposure and HLA in healthy donors (dated by TCRdb to the late 2010s). To prepare the library, the immunoSEQ multiplex PCR assay was applied. For the multiplex PCR, a mixture combining 60 forward primers for TCR Vbeta segments and 13 reverse primers for TCR Jbeta segments was used. TCRdb obtained this table from immuneACCESS and retained in-frame rearrangements with V and J assigned. These tables miss some clones; where compared with another copy, unresolved V genes account for less than half of the shortfall, and the remainder is unexplained. Per the sample table, the count is about 140,000 clones. The ten most abundant clones make up around 2.4% of the sample. Sequencing used PBMCs. These receptors all come from a woman aged 18 to 35 in good health and CMV-seronegative.

The chain is built from TRBV7-6 and TRBJ2-3; D not resolved. Germline lookup yields CDR1 SGHVS and CDR2 FNYEAQ. V dropped 0 bases and J dropped 5 bases, with 6 bases sitting between them. This CDR3 spans 13 amino acids. The CDR3 reads CASSLAEQDTQYF. The DNA for the CDR3 is TGTGCCAGCAGCTTAGCGGAGCAAGATACGCAGTATTTT.

The chain carries TRBV9 and TRBJ2-5; TRBD2 agrees at 9 bases. Germline trimming cut 0 bases from V and 4 bases from J; bases unmatched to any gene: 13. CDR3 length: 18 amino acids. Germline CDR1 is SGDLS and CDR2 is YYNGEE. CDR3 sequence reads: CASSVGGIGGRARETQYF. The CDR3 DNA reads TGTGCCAGCAGCGTAGGGGGTATAGGCGGGAGGGCCCGAGAGACCCAGTACTTC.

The rearrangement joins TRBV12-2 to TRBJ2-2; TRBD2, as called in the table, went unchecked against the DNA. TRBV12-2 is reported as a pseudogene. The CDR3 covers 17 residues. The CDR3 sequence: CASHLSTSGTNTGELFF. CDR3 nucleotides: TGTGCAAGTCACTTAAGCACTAGCGGGACGAACACCGGGGAGCTGTTTTTT.

The chain joins TRBV5-1 to TRBJ2-3, with TRBD2 identical over 7 bases. The CDR3 extends over 15 amino acids. The V gene end was trimmed by 2 bases and the J gene end by 6 bases; junction bases not matched to a gene: 9. From germline, CDR1 is SGHRS and CDR2 YFSETQ. The CDR3 bases are TGCGCCAGCAGCTTTTTAGGGGAGGGCCGGGATACGCAGTATTTT. Translated: CASSFLGEGRDTQYF.

CDR3 protein: CASSRTENTEAFF. The CDR3 region has the DNA TGCGCCAGCAGCCGAACAGAGAACACTGAAGCTTTCTTT. The chain carries TRBV4-1 and TRBJ1-1; D is uncertain. Germline CDR1 is MGHRA and CDR2 is YSYEKL. The CDR3 extends over 13 amino acids. V shed 4 bases and J shed 1 base, with 7 bases lying between them.

The V gene is TRBV28, the J gene TRBJ1-1, with D unresolved. CDR3 length: 12 residues. The germline V gene has CDR1 MDHEN and CDR2 SYDVKM. V was cut by 2 bases and J by 11 bases, with 12 bases left in between. The CDR3 DNA reads TGTGCCAGCAGTTTAAGCGCTTCGGAGGCTTTCTTT. Protein: CASSLSASEAFF. The variable domain in full, completed from reference TRBV28 and TRBJ1-1, reads DVKVTQSSRYLVKRTGEKVFLECVQDMDHENMFWYRQDPGLGLRLIYFSYDVKMKEKGDIPEGYSVSREKKERFSLILESASTNQTSMYLCASSLSASEAFFGQGTRLTVV.

The chain employs TRBV27 and TRBJ1-1; D is perhaps TRBD1 (6 bases). Trimming cost V 6 bases and J 1 base, with 6 bases left between them. CDR3 length: 12 amino acids. Looked up from germline, CDR1 is MNHEY and CDR2 is SMNVEV (reference sequence). The chain's CDR3 is CASRQGNTEAFF. The CDR3 DNA is TGTGCCAGCAGACAGGGGAACACTGAAGCTTTCTTT.

The chain links TRBV9 to TRBJ1-2; D remains unclear. CDR1 SGDLS and CDR2 YYNGEE come from the germline V gene. The V end lost 7 bases, the J end lost 4 bases, and 11 bases lay between the germline ends. This CDR3 comprises 12 residues. CDR3 protein: CASENIPYGYTF. The CDR3 region has the DNA TGTGCCAGCGAGAATATCCCCTATGGCTACACCTTC. Supplemented by reference TRBV9 and TRBJ1-2, the full variable domain reads DSGVTQTPKHLITATGQRVTLRCSPRSGDLSVYWYQQSLDQGLQFLIQYYNGEERAKGNILERFSAQQFPDLHSELNLSSLELGDSALYFCASENIPYGYTFGSGTRLTVV.

The V gene is TRBV7-3, the J gene TRBJ2-1; unclear D gene. The germline V and J ends were trimmed by 2 bases and 0 bases, with 8 bases remaining between them. There are 15 residues in the CDR3. CDR1 is SGHTA and CDR2 is FQGTGA in the germline V gene. The DNA of the CDR3 is TGTGCCAGCAGCTTACTACAGAGCTCCTACAATGAGCAGTTCTTC. Translating it yields CASSLLQSSYNEQFF. Together with reference TRBV7-3 and TRBJ2-1, the CDR3 gives the full variable domain: GAGVSQTPSNKVTEKGKYVELRCDPISGHTALYWYRQSLGQGPEFLIYFQGTGAADDSGLPNDRFFAVRPEGSVSTLKIQRTERGDSAVYLCASSLLQSSYNEQFFGPGTRLTVL.

V and J are TRBV25-1 and TRBJ2-7; D is perhaps TRBD1 (5 bases). Germline loops: CDR1 MGHDK, CDR2 SYGVNS. V gave up 3 bases and J gave up 7 bases, with 10 bases separating them. This CDR3 is 12 amino acids long. The chain's CDR3 is CASSDLPGEQYF. CDR3 DNA: TGTGCCAGCAGTGACCTTCCAGGGGAGCAGTACTTC.

The chain employs TRBV2 and TRBJ2-1; TRBD2 matches at 12 bases. Germline V gives CDR1 SNHLY, CDR2 FYNNEI. This CDR3 is 15 amino acids long. Trimming took 7 bases from V and 10 from J; bases not matched to a gene: 11. CDR3 amino acids: CASNLLAGGASEQFF. The CDR3 nucleotides read TGTGCCAGCAACCTACTAGCGGGAGGTGCCTCAGAGCAGTTCTTC.

The chain couples TRBV11-2 to TRBJ2-7; possible D gene TRBD1, 6 bases. The CDR3 has 15 residues. The ends were cut back, 1 base at V and 1 base at J, with 11 bases in the middle. The germline V gene has CDR1 SGHAT and CDR2 FQNNGV. Here the CDR3 DNA reads TGTGCCAGCAGCTTAGTGGGACATCCTTCCTACGAGCAGTACTTC. Translation gives CASSLVGHPSYEQYF.